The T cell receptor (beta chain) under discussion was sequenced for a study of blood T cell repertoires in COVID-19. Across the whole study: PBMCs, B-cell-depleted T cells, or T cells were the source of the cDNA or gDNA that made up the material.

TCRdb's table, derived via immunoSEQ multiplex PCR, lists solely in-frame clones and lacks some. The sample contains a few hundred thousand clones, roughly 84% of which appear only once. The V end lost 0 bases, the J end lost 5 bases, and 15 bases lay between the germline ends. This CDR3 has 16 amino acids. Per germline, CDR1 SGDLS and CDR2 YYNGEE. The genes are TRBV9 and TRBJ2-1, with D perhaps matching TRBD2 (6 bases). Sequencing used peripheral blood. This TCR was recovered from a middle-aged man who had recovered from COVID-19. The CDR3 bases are TGTGCCAGCAGCGTAGCCCCGGGACTCGAGGACAATGAGCAGTTCTTC. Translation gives CASSVAPGLEDNEQFF.